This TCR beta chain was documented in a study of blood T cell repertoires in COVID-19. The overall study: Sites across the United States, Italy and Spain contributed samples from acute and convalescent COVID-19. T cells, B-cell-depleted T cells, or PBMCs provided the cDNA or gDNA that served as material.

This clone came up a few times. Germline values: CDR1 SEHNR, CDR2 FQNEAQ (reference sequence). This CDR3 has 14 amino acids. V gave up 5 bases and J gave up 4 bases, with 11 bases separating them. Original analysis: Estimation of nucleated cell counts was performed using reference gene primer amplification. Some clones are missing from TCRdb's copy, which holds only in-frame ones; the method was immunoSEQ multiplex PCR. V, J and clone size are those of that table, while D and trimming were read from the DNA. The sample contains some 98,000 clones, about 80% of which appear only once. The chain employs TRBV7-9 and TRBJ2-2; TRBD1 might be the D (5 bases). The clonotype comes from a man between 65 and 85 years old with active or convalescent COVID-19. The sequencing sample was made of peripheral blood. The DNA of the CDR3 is TGTGCCAGCAGCGTAGGACAATCCACCGGGGAGCTGTTTTTT. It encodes CASSVGQSTGELFF.